This T cell receptor beta chain was observed in a study of beta chain features in type 1 diabetes. Study-wide results and caveats: All four CD4+ subsets from Type 1 diabetes patients carried moderately but significantly shorter TCRB CDR3s. PCR might show a preference for shorter templates, equally across patients and controls.

Points on this clone: Its antigen is not known.

The germline CDR1 and CDR2 sequences are MNHEY and SVGAGI. Between the trimmed V and J ends, which lost 0 bases and 2 bases, there was a span of 14 bases. The CDR3 runs to 16 residues. Isolated RNA was reverse transcribed in full, so expressed TCRB transcripts were sequenced. The method was immunoSEQ multiplex PCR; TCRdb's version includes in-frame clones alone and lacks a portion of them. The sample has fewer than 110,000 clones; over 25% are singletons. The chain carries TRBV6-5 and TRBJ2-7; no firm D call. Specimen: central memory CD4+ T cells from blood. The TCR sequence derives from a woman under 30 with type 1 diabetes. The CDR3: CASSYSYRTDTYEQYF. CDR3 nucleotides: TGTGCCAGCAGTTACTCTTACAGAACAGATACCTACGAGCAGTACTTC.